This T cell receptor beta chain was captured by sequencing in a study of blood T cell repertoires in COVID-19 (dated by TCRdb to about 2020). Looking at the study overall: Collaborator samples came from the United States, Italy and Spain and covered acute and convalescent phases of COVID-19. The prospective study material was composed of cDNA or gDNA derived from T cells, B-cell-depleted T cells, or PBMCs. Sample metadata almost always included a de-identified subject ID, COVID-19 status, age in years and sex. The samples were drawn from the first 160 participants of the ongoing ImmuneRACE study and from some 1,300 subjects provided by 6 global collaborators. Subjects who had been exposed to COVID-19, were actively infected with it, or had recovered from it provided the deeply sampled blood TCRbeta repertoires that made up the dataset. Where available, HLA class I and class II types were obtained from metadata supplied by the sample provider rather than from assay-based typing. The repertoires were released in a freely available public database intended as a resource for research on the immune response to SARS-CoV-2.

Of note for this clone: The clone's antigen remains unknown. No much larger clonotype is one base removed from it; base qualities were not supplied.

TCRbeta CDR3 regions were amplified from genomic DNA by means of the immunoSEQ Assay, a bias-controlled multiplex PCR. The paper's data handling went like this. The number of nucleated cells in each sample was estimated from the amplification of reference gene primers within the assay. To quantify the absolute abundance of each unique TCRbeta CDR3 rearrangement, sequence reads were collapsed and filtered. For each sample, productive Simpson clonality was calculated as the square root of Simpson's diversity index across productive rearrangements. TCRdb mirrors the immuneACCESS table, restricted to in-frame sequences. Some clones are absent from its copies; in checked studies, under half trace to an unresolved V gene, and the reason for the others is unknown. V, J and clone size are taken as reported in that table, and D and trimming were inferred from the DNA itself. Counted in this sample were under 300,000 clones; roughly 84% of them appeared once. The top ten clonotypes cover over 1.1% of the sample.

The paper's findings and limits, for the study overall: Clinical and demographic metadata were provided uncurated, with the amount varying by source and participant.

One collaborating source in Seattle enrolled patients while the patients were actively infected and followed the patients over time throughout the course of disease. Collaborating institutions collected whole blood in K2EDTA tubes following their own protocols. Collaborator samples were shipped for TCRbeta analysis as frozen whole blood, isolated PBMCs, or DNA extracted from either sample type. The CDR3 measures 13 amino acids from cysteine to phenylalanine. This entry keeps only the CDR3 DNA: 39 bases, framed from base 1. The germline V gene specifies SGHRS as CDR1 and YFSETQ as CDR2. V is shortened by 3 bases, J by 3 bases, and the region joining them spans 10 bases.

The receptor chain draws on TRBV5-1 and TRBJ2-7; TRBD1 might be the D gene, on 5 matching bases. Sequenced material: peripheral blood. This receptor was obtained from a human donor with COVID-19, enrolled during active disease. The donor label of this sample is uncertain. The CDR3 loop reads CASSWGFGYEQYF. The nucleotides read TGCGCCAGCAGCTGGGGCTTTGGCTACGAGCAGTACTTC.